These T cell receptor beta chains were read from a single sample in a study of cytomegalovirus exposure and HLA in healthy donors. The assay was immunoSEQ multiplex PCR, and TCRdb's table has in-frame clones only and misses some. The sample consists of 90,000 to 100,000 clones, 85% to 95% of them appearing once. Input material: PBMCs. Receptors were obtained from a woman younger than 45 in good health and CMV-seropositive. The CDR3 runs from the conserved cysteine through the conserved F or W. The order of the fields is J gene, D gene, clone size, V gene, CDR3 protein, CDR3 DNA. A D gene is named only where the DNA matches it firmly. Rows give clone size only sometimes, using once, few, many, or a class for an expanded clone.

>TRBJ2-1|TRBD1|NA|TRBV6-5
CASSSGGDYNEQFF
TGTGCCAGCAGTTCAGGGGGCGATTACAATGAGCAGTTCTTC
>TRBJ2-3|NA|once|TRBV5-6
CASSSPRASTDTQYF
TGTGCCAGCAGCTCCCCAAGAGCTAGCACAGATACGCAGTATTTT
>TRBJ1-1|NA|NA|TRBV11-2
CASSPQIRGNTEAFF
TGTGCCAGCAGCCCGCAAATCAGGGGGAACACTGAAGCTTTCTTT
>TRBJ2-5|NA|NA|TRBV4-3
CASSRGHWNRAYQETQYF
TGCGCCAGCAGCCGAGGACACTGGAACAGAGCTTACCAAGAGACCCAGTACTTC
>TRBJ2-1|TRBD2|NA|TRBV7-9
CASSLVGTSGREDEQFF
TGTGCCAGCAGCTTAGTAGGGACTAGCGGGAGAGAAGATGAGCAGTTCTTC
>TRBJ2-3|TRBD1|NA|TRBV7-8
CASSLQGVRTSTDTQYF
TGTGCCAGCAGCTTACAGGGGGTCCGCACCAGCACAGATACGCAGTATTTT
>TRBJ2-7|NA|NA|TRBV6-1
CASSEVGGEDYEQYF
TGTGCCAGCAGTGAAGTGGGGGGAGAGGACTACGAGCAGTACTTC
>TRBJ2-5|TRBD1|NA|TRBV11-3
CASSSGTGVETQYF
TGTGCCAGCAGCTCCGGGACAGGGGTAGAGACCCAGTACTTC
>TRBJ1-1|NA|few|TRBV19
CASRGGSGTNTEAFF
TGTGCCAGTAGGGGGGGTAGCGGAACCAACACTGAAGCTTTCTTT
>TRBJ2-1|NA|NA|TRBV5-1
CASSLGGLNNEQFF
TGCGCCAGCAGCTTGGGTGGGCTCAACAATGAGCAGTTCTTC
>TRBJ2-1|TRBD2|NA|TRBV13
CASSLMAGGPVDEQFF
TGTGCCAGCAGCTTAATGGCGGGAGGGCCAGTCGATGAGCAGTTCTTC
>TRBJ2-7|NA|NA|TRBV7-2
CASSRVIGGTELYEQYF
TGTGCCAGCAGCAGAGTGATCGGGGGAACGGAACTTTACGAGCAGTACTTC
>TRBJ1-1|TRBD1|NA|TRBV29-1
CSAVHPRDRDTEAFF
TGCAGCGCAGTTCACCCTCGGGACAGGGACACTGAAGCTTTCTTT
>TRBJ2-5|NA|NA|TRBV7-7
CATGQGATQYF
TGTGCCACCGGGCAGGGCGCGACCCAGTACTTC
>TRBJ2-7|TRBD1|NA|TRBV28
CASSLTITGQGVYEQYF
TGTGCCAGCAGTTTAACCATCACGGGACAGGGGGTCTACGAGCAGTACTTC
>TRBJ1-1|NA|NA|TRBV18
CASSPMGGREHTEAFF
TGTGCCAGCTCACCAATGGGGGGGCGCGAACACACTGAAGCTTTCTTT
>TRBJ1-4|TRBD1|once|TRBV7-8
CASSRLGQAEKLFF
TGTGCCAGCAGCCGCCTCGGACAGGCTGAAAAACTGTTTTTT
>TRBJ1-2|NA|once|TRBV5-1
CASSLWWENGYTF
TGCGCCAGCAGCTTGTGGTGGGAGAATGGCTACACCTTC
>TRBJ2-3|TRBD2|NA|TRBV27
CASSLTAGLWPTDTQYF
TGTGCCAGCAGTCTAACAGCGGGACTTTGGCCCACAGATACGCAGTATTTT
>TRBJ2-2|NA|NA|TRBV21-1
CASSKAWAGGPVVSTGELFF
TGTGCCAGCAGCAAAGCCTGGGCCGGGGGGCCGGTGGTTAGCACCGGGGAGCTGTTTTTT
>TRBJ1-1|TRBD1|NA|TRBV30
CAWRGQRNTEAFF
TGTGCCTGGAGGGGACAGAGGAACACTGAAGCTTTCTTT
>TRBJ1-2|NA|NA|TRBV5-4
CASSSKDTYYGYTF
TGTGCCAGCAGCTCCAAGGACACCTACTATGGCTACACCTTC
>TRBJ2-1|TRBD1|NA|TRBV4-2
CASSQGAGQEGYEQFF
TGTGCCAGCAGCCAAGGGGCGGGACAGGAGGGATATGAGCAGTTCTTC
>TRBJ1-5|NA|few|TRBV7-9
CASSFGQTDQPQHF
TGTGCCAGCAGCTTTGGGCAAACAGATCAGCCCCAGCATTTT
>TRBJ1-3|NA|NA|TRBV30
CAWSTQLPSGNTIYF
TGTGCCTGGAGTACCCAGTTGCCCTCTGGAAACACCATATATTTT
>TRBJ1-2|TRBD1|NA|TRBV19
CASSKGQGYGYTF
TGTGCCAGTAGTAAGGGACAGGGCTATGGCTACACCTTC
>TRBJ2-7|TRBD2|NA|TRBV7-2
CASSRSGKQYF
TGTGCCAGCAGCCGGAGCGGGAAGCAGTACTTC
>TRBJ2-7|NA|NA|TRBV19
CASSMQGQSSYEQYF
TGTGCCAGTAGTATGCAAGGACAGAGCTCCTACGAGCAGTACTTC
>TRBJ1-2|NA|NA|TRBV7-9
CASSLRDFEVDHGYTF
TGTGCCAGCAGCCTACGGGACTTCGAGGTGGACCATGGCTACACCTTC
>TRBJ2-7|NA|NA|TRBV28
CASSPAGMLARAWDEQYF
TGTGCCAGCAGTCCGGCGGGGATGCTAGCGCGAGCTTGGGACGAGCAGTACTTC
>TRBJ1-1|NA|NA|TRBV6-5
CASSYSIGRNTEAFF
TGTGCCAGCAGTTACTCGATCGGGAGAAACACTGAAGCTTTCTTT
>TRBJ1-4|NA|NA|TRBV15
CATSREPGGDKKLFF
TGTGCCACCAGCAGAGAGCCCGGGGGTGATAAAAAACTGTTTTTT
>TRBJ2-4|TRBD2|NA|TRBV7-2
CASSFQREVTIQYF
TGTGCCAGCAGCTTTCAGCGGGAGGTAACCATTCAGTACTTC
>TRBJ2-3|NA|NA|TRBV15
CATSLDTQYF
TGTGCCACCAGTCTAGATACGCAGTATTTT
>TRBJ2-7|TRBD1|once|TRBV5-1
CASSTGGLSYEQYF
TGCGCCAGCAGCACAGGGGGGCTCTCCTACGAGCAGTACTTC
>TRBJ1-3|TRBD1|NA|TRBV7-9
CASSQGQGQGSGNTIYF
TGTGCCAGCAGCCAGGGACAGGGACAGGGTTCTGGAAACACCATATATTTT
>TRBJ2-5|NA|NA|TRBV13
CASSLGLMAGRASQETQYF
TGTGCCAGCAGCTTAGGCCTAATGGCGGGAAGGGCGAGCCAAGAGACCCAGTACTTC
>TRBJ2-2|TRBD2|NA|TRBV7-9
CASSSSGTNTGELFF
TGTGCCAGCAGTTCTAGCGGGACGAACACCGGGGAGCTGTTTTTT
>TRBJ2-2|TRBD2|NA|TRBV13
CASSERGGASGELFF
TGTGCCAGCAGCGAGCGGGGGGGCGCATCCGGGGAGCTGTTTTTT
>TRBJ2-3|TRBD1|NA|TRBV7-9
CASSLDSTGDSTDTQYF
TGTGCCAGCAGCCTGGATTCTACAGGGGACAGCACAGATACGCAGTATTTT
>TRBJ1-4|NA|NA|TRBV5-1
CASSSRQLNEKLFF
TGCGCCAGCAGCTCCCGACAGCTGAATGAAAAACTGTTTTTT
>TRBJ1-2|TRBD1|NA|TRBV27
CASSRQGFNYGYTF
TGTGCCAGCAGCCGACAGGGGTTTAACTATGGCTACACCTTC
>TRBJ2-7|TRBD2|NA|TRBV7-9
CASSPGLAGTYEQYF
TGTGCCAGCAGCCCGGGACTAGCGGGGACCTACGAGCAGTACTTC